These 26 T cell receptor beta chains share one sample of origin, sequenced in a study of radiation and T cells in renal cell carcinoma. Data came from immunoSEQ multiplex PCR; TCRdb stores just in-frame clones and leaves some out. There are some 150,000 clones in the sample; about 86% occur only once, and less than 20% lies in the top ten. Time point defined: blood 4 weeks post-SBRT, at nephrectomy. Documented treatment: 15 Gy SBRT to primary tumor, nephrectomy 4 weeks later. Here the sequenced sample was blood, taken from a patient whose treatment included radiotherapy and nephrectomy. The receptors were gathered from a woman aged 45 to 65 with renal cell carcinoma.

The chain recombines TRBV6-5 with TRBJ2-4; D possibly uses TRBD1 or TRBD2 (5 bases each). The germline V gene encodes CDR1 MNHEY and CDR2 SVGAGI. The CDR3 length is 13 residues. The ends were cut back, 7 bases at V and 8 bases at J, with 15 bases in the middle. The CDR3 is CASTSPGRDIQYF. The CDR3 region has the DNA TGTGCCAGCACCTCACCGGGACGGGACATTCAGTACTTC.

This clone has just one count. CDR3: CASSNSGSSYNSPLHF. Written as DNA, the CDR3 is TGTGCCAGCAGCAACTCAGGGAGCTCCTATAATTCACCCCTCCACTTT. This chain joins TRBV9 and TRBJ1-6; TRBD1 is a possible D gene (5 bases). The CDR3 contains 16 residues. The germline CDR1 and CDR2 sequences are SGDLS and YYNGEE. The V end lost 4 bases, the J end lost 0 bases, and 11 bases lay between the germline ends.

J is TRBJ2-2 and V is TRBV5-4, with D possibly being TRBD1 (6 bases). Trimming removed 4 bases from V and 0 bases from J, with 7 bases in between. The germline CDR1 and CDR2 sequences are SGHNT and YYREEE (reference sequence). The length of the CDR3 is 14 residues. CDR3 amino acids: CASSRTANTGELFF. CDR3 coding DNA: TGTGCCAGCAGCCGGACAGCGAACACCGGGGAGCTGTTTTTT.

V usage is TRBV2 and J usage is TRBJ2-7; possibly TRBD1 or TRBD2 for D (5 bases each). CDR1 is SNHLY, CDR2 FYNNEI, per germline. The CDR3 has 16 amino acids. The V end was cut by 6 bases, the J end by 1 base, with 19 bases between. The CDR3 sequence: CASSLVSGPESYEQYF. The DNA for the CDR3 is TGTGCCAGCAGCCTTGTTTCGGGACCGGAATCCTACGAGCAGTACTTC. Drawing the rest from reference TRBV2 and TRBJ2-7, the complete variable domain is EPEVTQTPSHQVTQMGQEVILRCVPISNHLYFYWYRQILGQKVEFLVSFYNNEISEKSEIFDDQFSVERPDGSNFTLKIRSTKLEDSAMYFCASSLVSGPESYEQYFGPGTRLTVT.

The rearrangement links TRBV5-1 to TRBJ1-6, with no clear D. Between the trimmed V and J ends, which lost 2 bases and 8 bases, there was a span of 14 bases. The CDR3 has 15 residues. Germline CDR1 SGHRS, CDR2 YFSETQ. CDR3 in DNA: TGCGCCAGCAGCTTCTTAGGGCACGGGGATTCACCCCTCCACTTT. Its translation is CASSFLGHGDSPLHF.

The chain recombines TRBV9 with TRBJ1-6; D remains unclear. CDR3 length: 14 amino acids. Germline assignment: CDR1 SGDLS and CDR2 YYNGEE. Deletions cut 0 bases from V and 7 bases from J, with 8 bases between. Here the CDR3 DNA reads TGTGCCAGCAGCGTAGCCGGAGAGAATTCACCCCTCCACTTT. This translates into CASSVAGENSPLHF.

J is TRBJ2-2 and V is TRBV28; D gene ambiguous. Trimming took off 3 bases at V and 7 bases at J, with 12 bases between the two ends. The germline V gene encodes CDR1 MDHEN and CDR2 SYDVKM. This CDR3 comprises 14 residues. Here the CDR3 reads CASSFPQNSGELFF. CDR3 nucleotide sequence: TGTGCCAGCAGTTTTCCCCAGAATAGCGGGGAGCTGTTTTTT.

The CDR3 here is CASSFIGQGNQPQHF. As DNA, the CDR3 is TGTGCCAGCAGCTTTATTGGCCAGGGCAATCAGCCCCAGCATTTT. This rearrangement joins TRBV7-2 to TRBJ1-5; D not certain. Germline lookup yields CDR1 SGHTA and CDR2 FQGNSA. The length of the CDR3 is 15 residues. V gave up 3 bases and J gave up 2 bases, with 11 bases separating them.

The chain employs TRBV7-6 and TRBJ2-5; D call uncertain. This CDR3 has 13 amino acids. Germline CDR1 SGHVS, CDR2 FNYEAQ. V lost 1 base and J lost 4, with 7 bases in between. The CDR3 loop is CASSLGEAETQYF. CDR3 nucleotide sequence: TGTGCCAGCAGCTTAGGCGAGGCAGAGACCCAGTACTTC.

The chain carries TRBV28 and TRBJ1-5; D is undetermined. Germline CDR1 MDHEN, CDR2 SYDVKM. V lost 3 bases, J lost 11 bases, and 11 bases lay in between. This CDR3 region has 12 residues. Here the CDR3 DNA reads TGTGCCAGCAGTTTCCCCGAAGAATCCCAGCATTTT. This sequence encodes CASSFPEESQHF.

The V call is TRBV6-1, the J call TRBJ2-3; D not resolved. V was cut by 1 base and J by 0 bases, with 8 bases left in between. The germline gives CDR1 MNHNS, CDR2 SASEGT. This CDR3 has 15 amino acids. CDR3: CASSEEFISTDTQYF. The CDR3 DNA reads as TGTGCCAGCAGTGAAGAGTTTATAAGCACAGATACGCAGTATTTT.

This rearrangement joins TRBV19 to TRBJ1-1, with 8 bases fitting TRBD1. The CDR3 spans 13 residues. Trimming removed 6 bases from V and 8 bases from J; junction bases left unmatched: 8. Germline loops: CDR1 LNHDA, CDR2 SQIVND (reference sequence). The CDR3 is CASRPTGGGEAFF. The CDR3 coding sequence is TGTGCCAGTAGACCAACAGGGGGTGGGGAAGCTTTCTTT.

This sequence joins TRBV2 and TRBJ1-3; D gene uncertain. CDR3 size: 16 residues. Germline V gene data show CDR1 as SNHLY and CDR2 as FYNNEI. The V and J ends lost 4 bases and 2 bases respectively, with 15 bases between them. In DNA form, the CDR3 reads TGTGCCAGCAGTGGGTTGGCCCCTGGAACTGGAAACACCATATATTTT. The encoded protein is CASSGLAPGTGNTIYF.

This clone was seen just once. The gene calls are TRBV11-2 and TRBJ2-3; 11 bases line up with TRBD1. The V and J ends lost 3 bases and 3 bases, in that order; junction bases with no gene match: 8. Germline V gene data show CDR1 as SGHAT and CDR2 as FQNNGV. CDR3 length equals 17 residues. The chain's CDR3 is CASSLDRGRALTDTQYF. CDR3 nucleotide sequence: TGTGCCAGCAGCTTGGACAGGGGGCGCGCTTTGACAGATACGCAGTATTTT.

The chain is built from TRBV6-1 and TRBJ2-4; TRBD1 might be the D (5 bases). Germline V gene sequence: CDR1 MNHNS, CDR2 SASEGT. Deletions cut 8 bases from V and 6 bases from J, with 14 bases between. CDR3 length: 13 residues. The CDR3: CASSGFQGNIQYF. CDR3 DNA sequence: TGTGCCAGCTCAGGGTTTCAGGGAAACATTCAGTACTTC.

For the CDR3, the DNA is TGTGCCAGCAGCCCAGACCCCGGGGATAATGAGCAGTTCTTC. Translating it yields CASSPDPGDNEQFF. The rearrangement joins TRBV5-4 to TRBJ2-1; D is possibly TRBD2 (5 bases). From germline, CDR1 is SGHNT and CDR2 YYREEE (reference sequence). The V gene lost 4 bases and the J gene lost 7 bases, with 15 bases spanning the gap. The CDR3 has 14 residues.

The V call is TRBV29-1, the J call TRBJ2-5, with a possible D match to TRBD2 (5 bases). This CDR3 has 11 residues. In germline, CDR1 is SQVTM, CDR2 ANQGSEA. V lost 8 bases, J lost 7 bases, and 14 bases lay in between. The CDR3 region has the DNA TGCAGCCCGGGGTTCGGCGGGACCCAGTACTTC. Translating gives CSPGFGGTQYF.

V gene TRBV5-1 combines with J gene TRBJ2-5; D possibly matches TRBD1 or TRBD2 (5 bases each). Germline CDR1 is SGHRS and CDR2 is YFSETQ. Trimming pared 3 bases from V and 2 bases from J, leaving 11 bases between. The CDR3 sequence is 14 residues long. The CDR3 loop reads CASSSGTIQETQYF. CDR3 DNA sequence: TGCGCCAGCAGCTCGGGGACGATTCAAGAGACCCAGTACTTC.

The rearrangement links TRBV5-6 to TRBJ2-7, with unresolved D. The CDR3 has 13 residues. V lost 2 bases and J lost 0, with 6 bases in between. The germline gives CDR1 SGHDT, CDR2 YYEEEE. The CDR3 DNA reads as TGTGCCAGCAGCTTCCCTGGCTCCTACGAGCAGTACTTC. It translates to CASSFPGSYEQYF.

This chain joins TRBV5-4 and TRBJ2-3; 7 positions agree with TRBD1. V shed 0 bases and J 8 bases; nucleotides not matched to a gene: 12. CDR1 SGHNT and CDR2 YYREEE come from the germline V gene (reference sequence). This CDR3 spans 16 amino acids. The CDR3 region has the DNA TGTGCCAGCAGCTTGGAGGGACAGTTTCTAGGGGGTACGCAGTATTTT. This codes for CASSLEGQFLGGTQYF.

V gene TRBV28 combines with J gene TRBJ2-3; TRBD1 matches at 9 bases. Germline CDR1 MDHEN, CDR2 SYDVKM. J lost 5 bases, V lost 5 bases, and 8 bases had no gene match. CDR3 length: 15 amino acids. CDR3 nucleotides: TGTGCCAGCAGTCCCACAGGGGGCTCTGGAGATACGCAGTATTTT. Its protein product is CASSPTGGSGDTQYF.

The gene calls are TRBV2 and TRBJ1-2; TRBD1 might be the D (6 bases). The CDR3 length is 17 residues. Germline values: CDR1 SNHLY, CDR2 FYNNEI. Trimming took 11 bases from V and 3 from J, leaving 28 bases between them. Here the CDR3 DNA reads TGTGCCGGAACCGGGGCCGGGGGCGCCCGTTGGGACTATGGCTACACCTTC. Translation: CAGTGAGGARWDYGYTF.

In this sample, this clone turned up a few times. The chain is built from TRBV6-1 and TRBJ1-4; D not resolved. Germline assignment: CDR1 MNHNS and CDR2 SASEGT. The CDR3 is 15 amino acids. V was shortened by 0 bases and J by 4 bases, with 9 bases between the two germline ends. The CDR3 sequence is CASSEALLVNEKLFF. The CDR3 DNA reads TGTGCCAGCAGTGAAGCGCTTCTGGTTAATGAAAAACTGTTTTTT.

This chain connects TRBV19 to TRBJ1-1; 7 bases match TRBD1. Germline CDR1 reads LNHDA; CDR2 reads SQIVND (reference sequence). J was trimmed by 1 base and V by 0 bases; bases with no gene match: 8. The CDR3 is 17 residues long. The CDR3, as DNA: TGTGCCAGTAGTATAGAGGGGACCGACAGGGAGAACACTGAAGCTTTCTTT. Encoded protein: CASSIEGTDRENTEAFF. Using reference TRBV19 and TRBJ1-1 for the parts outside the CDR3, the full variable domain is DGGITQSPKYLFRKEGQNVTLSCEQNLNHDAMYWYRQDPGQGLRLIYYSQIVNDFQKGDIAEGYSVSREKKESFPLTVTSAQKNPTAFYLCASSIEGTDRENTEAFFGQGTRLTVV.

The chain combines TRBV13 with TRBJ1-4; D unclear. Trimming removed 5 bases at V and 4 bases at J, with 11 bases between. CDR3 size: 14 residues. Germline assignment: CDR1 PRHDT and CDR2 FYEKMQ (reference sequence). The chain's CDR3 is CASSLATSNEKLFF. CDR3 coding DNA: TGTGCCAGCAGCCTAGCCACCAGTAATGAAAAACTGTTTTTT.

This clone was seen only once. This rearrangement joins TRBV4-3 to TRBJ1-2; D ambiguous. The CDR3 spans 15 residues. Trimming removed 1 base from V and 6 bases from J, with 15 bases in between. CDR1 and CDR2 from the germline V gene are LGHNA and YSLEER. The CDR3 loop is CASSQGREAGDGYTF. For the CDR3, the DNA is TGCGCCAGCAGCCAAGGGAGGGAGGCGGGAGATGGCTACACCTTC.